These 9 T cell receptor beta chains share one sample of origin, sequenced in a study of T cells after yellow fever vaccination. TCRdb analysed the 5' RACE reads with MiXCR anew, one entry per CDR3 protein. The data hold approximately 600,000 distinct CDR3 sequences, with 12% observed a single time. Sequencing used PBMCs, obtained on the day of the yellow fever booster vaccination. These receptor sequences come from a man in his thirties or forties who received the YFV17D yellow fever vaccine.

This clonotype was picked up a small number of times. V and J are TRBV6-1 and TRBJ2-1; 7 nucleotides align to TRBD2. The V gene end was trimmed by 5 bases and the J gene end by 2 bases; junction bases not matched to a gene: 9. Germline CDR1 MNHNS, CDR2 SASEGT. The CDR3 is made up of 16 amino acids. The CDR3 protein is CASSLAAFAAYNEQFF. In DNA, the CDR3 is TGTGCCAGCAGTCTAGCGGCCTTTGCCGCCTACAATGAGCAGTTCTTC.

The table lists this clonotype with a few counts. The gene calls are TRBV29-1 and TRBJ2-2, with D perhaps TRBD2 (5 bases). V lost 8 bases, J lost 4 bases, and 14 bases lay in between. The CDR3 loop spans 13 amino acids. Germline lookup yields CDR1 SQVTM and CDR2 ANQGSEA. CDR3 in amino acids: CSSSRDTTGELFF. CDR3 sequence (DNA): TGCAGCTCCTCCCGGGATACCACCGGGGAGCTGTTTTTT.

This clonotype was detected only a few times. This chain joins TRBV20-1 and TRBJ2-3; TRBD2 agrees at 15 bases. Germline V gives CDR1 DFQATT, CDR2 SNEGSKA (reference sequence). Trimming removed 1 base from V and 1 base from J; junction bases left unmatched: 9. There are 19 residues in the CDR3. CDR3 sequence reads: CSARGLAGLAGGGTDTQYF. Here the CDR3 DNA reads TGCAGTGCTAGAGGATTGGCGGGACTAGCGGGAGGAGGCACAGATACGCAGTATTTT.

This clonotype appeared many times. V gene TRBV12-3 or TRBV12-4 combines with J gene TRBJ2-2; 11 bases map to TRBD2. The V gene end was trimmed by 3 bases and the J gene end by 5 bases; junction bases not matched to a gene: 5. The CDR3 has 16 residues. The CDR3 nucleotides read TGTGCCAGCAGTTTGGAGAGACTAGCGGGAACCGGGGAGCTGTTTTTT. Amino acid sequence: CASSLERLAGTGELFF.

There are many counts of this clonotype. This rearrangement joins TRBV7-2 to TRBJ1-5; 9 nucleotides match TRBD1. Looked up from germline, CDR1 is SGHTA and CDR2 is FQGNSA. J was trimmed by 4 bases and V by 5 bases; bases with no gene match: 6. The CDR3 loop spans 15 amino acids. The chain's CDR3 is CASSLGTGRNQPQHF. The CDR3, as DNA: TGTGCCAGCAGCCTCGGGACAGGGCGAAATCAGCCCCAGCATTTT.

This clonotype was observed at least ten times. CDR3 in amino acids: CATSRDGDPDTQYF. DNA for the CDR3: TGTGCCACCAGCAGAGATGGAGACCCGGATACGCAGTATTTT. The chain carries TRBV15 and TRBJ2-3, with no clear D. The CDR3 sequence is 14 residues long. Germline-derived CDR1 and CDR2 are LNHNV and YYDKDF (reference sequence). The ends were cut back, 0 bases at V and 6 bases at J, with 10 bases in the middle.

This clonotype was observed a few times. The V call is TRBV20-1, the J call TRBJ2-7; 13 nucleotides line up with TRBD2. J was trimmed by 0 bases and V by 1 base; bases with no gene match: 3. The CDR3 is made up of 16 amino acids. CDR1 DFQATT and CDR2 SNEGSKA come from the germline V gene (reference sequence). The CDR3 sequence: CSARARTSGSSYEQYF. CDR3 DNA: TGCAGTGCTAGAGCTCGGACTAGCGGGAGCTCCTACGAGCAGTACTTC.

The chain recombines TRBV10-3 with TRBJ2-3; no definite D call. V dropped 6 bases and J dropped 2 bases, with 12 bases sitting between them. Per the germline V gene, CDR1 is ENHRY and CDR2 is SYGVKD. The CDR3 extends over 14 amino acids. CDR3 coding DNA: TGTGCCATCAGAGACATATCCCCCACAGATACGCAGTATTTT. It codes for CAIRDISPTDTQYF.

This clonotype was observed a few times. The rearrangement uses TRBV19 and TRBJ2-5; D is undetermined. V was cut by 0 bases and J by 5 bases, with 10 bases left in between. CDR1 is LNHDA, CDR2 SQIVND, per germline (reference sequence). The CDR3 has 14 amino acids. In nucleotides, the CDR3 is TGTGCCAGTAGTATAGAGGGCAGTATGGAGACCCAGTACTTC. It yields the protein CASSIEGSMETQYF. The variable domain in full, with the rest retrieved from reference TRBV19 and TRBJ2-5, is DGGITQSPKYLFRKEGQNVTLSCEQNLNHDAMYWYRQDPGQGLRLIYYSQIVNDFQKGDIAEGYSVSREKKESFPLTVTSAQKNPTAFYLCASSIEGSMETQYFGPGTRLLVL.